The clone carrying this T cell receptor (beta chain) has more than one count but fewer than ten. These data originate in a study of T cells in Graves' hyperthyroidism and ophthalmopathy. Using RNA transcripts as the source, TCR beta CDR3 regions were amplified. First-round RT-PCR of the TCR CDR3 relied on the HTBI primer set. From the multiplex PCR reads, TCRdb called clonotypes with MiXCR, one entry per CDR3 protein. The top ten hold approximately 18% of the sample, which has 550,000 to 600,000 distinct CDR3 sequences, roughly a sixth seen once. V was shortened by 2 bases and J by 0 bases, with 20 bases between the two germline ends. CDR3 length: 20 amino acids. CDR1 and CDR2 (germline): MGHRA, YSYEKL.

The sequenced material came from blood. The rearrangement joins TRBV4-1 to TRBJ2-6, with TRBD1 as a possible D gene (6 bases). The TCR comes from a woman aged 18 to 35 with Graves' hyperthyroidism. The CDR3 sequence is CASSQIWGPLFGSGANVLTF. CDR3 coding DNA: TGCGCCAGCAGCCAAATCTGGGGGCCGCTATTCGGCTCTGGGGCCAACGTCCTGACTTTC.